This record concerns one TCR beta chain sequence. Antigen: not known. The data were produced by immunoSEQ multiplex PCR, yet TCRdb's version contains in-frame clones alone and is incomplete. Of over 7,500 clones in the sample, about 90% are singletons; the top ten hold about 3.3%. The data were taken from a study of T cells in pancreatic ductal adenocarcinoma. Findings and caveats of the study: Enrichment of CD45RO+ effector over naive T cells in tumors may bias clonality. This surgical cohort overrepresents the minority presenting with early-stage disease. Tumor and blood clonality did not differ significantly, about 0.11 versus 0.072.

V dropped 3 bases and J dropped 5 bases, with 10 bases sitting between them. The germline CDR1 and CDR2 sequences are LNHDA and SQIVND (reference sequence). This CDR3 spans 13 amino acids. The selected patients with pancreatic ductal adenocarcinoma had surgery but no neoadjuvant therapy. Sequencing used PBMCs. The TCR originated in a human donor with pancreatic ductal adenocarcinoma. The rearrangement uses TRBV19 and TRBJ2-5; a weak D match, TRBD1 (5 bases). CDR3 amino acids: CASSIGARETQYF. The CDR3 coding sequence is TGTGCCAGTAGTATTGGGGCACGGGAGACCCAGTACTTC.